The clone carrying this TCR beta chain was seen only once. Its antigen remains unknown. Baseline was the first blood sampling point, followed by cycle 4 day 1 and cycle 7 day 1. The V end was cut by 0 bases, the J end by 11 bases, with 20 bases between. This CDR3 is 15 amino acids long. Germline values: CDR1 SGDLS, CDR2 YYNGEE. This sample stems from a study of OX40 agonist ivuxolimab in advanced cancers. Study conclusions and caveats: Clonal expansion from baseline to week 6 occurred in both CD4+ and CD8+ T cells.

This table comes from immunoSEQ multiplex PCR, and its TCRdb copy is limited to in-frame clones, with some not included. The repertoire holds around 11,000 clones, with 80% to 85% as singletons. Sequenced material: CD4+ or CD8+ T cells sorted from blood, taken in a trial of the OX40 agonist ivuxolimab. This receptor was taken from an adult with an advanced solid tumor such as melanoma, head and neck, liver or kidney cancer. This sequence joins TRBV9 and TRBJ1-1; TRBD1 is a possible D gene (6 bases). CDR3 residues: CASSVDGTPGERAFF. The DNA of the CDR3 is TGTGCCAGCAGCGTAGATGGGACACCCGGGGAGAGGGCTTTCTTT. The full variable domain, with the rest looked up from reference TRBV9 and TRBJ1-1, is DSGVTQTPKHLITATGQRVTLRCSPRSGDLSVYWYQQSLDQGLQFLIQYYNGEERAKGNILERFSAQQFPDLHSELNLSSLELGDSALYFCASSVDGTPGERAFFGQGTRLTVV.